Included here is one T cell receptor beta chain sequence, with context. The data derive from a study of T cells expressing NK-cell markers. This CDR3 contains 14 residues. Per germline, CDR1 SGHRS and CDR2 YFSETQ. TCRdb reanalyzed the 5' RACE reads and collapses them to one entry per CDR3 protein, without DNA. This table lists roughly 390,000 distinct CDR3 sequences. Sequencing was performed on blood T cells: a sorted CD56 or NKG2C T cell subset, CD4+ or CD8+ T cells, or bulk PBMC T cells (not recorded which). The sequence came from a woman between 50 and 59 years old in good health. The chain combines TRBV5-1 with TRBJ2-7; lacking DNA, the TRBD2 call made by TCRdb goes unchecked. CDR3 sequence reads: CASRRTSRTYEQYF.